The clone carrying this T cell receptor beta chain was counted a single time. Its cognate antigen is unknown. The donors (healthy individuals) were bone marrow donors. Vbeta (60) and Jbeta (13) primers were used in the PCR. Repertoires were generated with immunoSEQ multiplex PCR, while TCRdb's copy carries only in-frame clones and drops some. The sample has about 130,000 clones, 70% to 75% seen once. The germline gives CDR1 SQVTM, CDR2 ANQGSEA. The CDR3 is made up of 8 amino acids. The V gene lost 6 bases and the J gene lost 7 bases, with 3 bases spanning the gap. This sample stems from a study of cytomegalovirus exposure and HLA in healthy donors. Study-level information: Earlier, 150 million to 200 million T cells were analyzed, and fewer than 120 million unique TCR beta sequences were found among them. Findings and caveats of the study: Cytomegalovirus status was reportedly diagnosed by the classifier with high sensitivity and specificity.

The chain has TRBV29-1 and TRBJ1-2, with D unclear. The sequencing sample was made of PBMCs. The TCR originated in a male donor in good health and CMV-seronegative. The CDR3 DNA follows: TGCAGCGTCTCTGGCTACACCTTC. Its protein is CSVSGYTF.